The T cell receptor beta chain under discussion was sequenced for a study of OX40 agonist ivuxolimab in advanced cancers. The CDR3 contains 18 residues. Looked up from germline, CDR1 is SGHNT and CDR2 is YYREEE (reference sequence). With 5 bases clipped from V and 0 bases from J, the junction kept 5 bases outside the gene matches. Using immunoSEQ multiplex PCR, the repertoire was profiled, and TCRdb retains in-frame clones only, with some absent. Of some 62,000 clones listed, 75% to 95% are singletons. The material sequenced was CD4+ or CD8+ T cells sorted from blood, taken in a trial of the OX40 agonist ivuxolimab. The TCR originated in an adult with an advanced solid tumor such as melanoma, head and neck, liver or kidney cancer. The chain employs TRBV5-4 and TRBJ2-1; 16 nucleotides line up with TRBD2. CDR3 region: CASSGTSGRGSSYNEQFF. The CDR3 DNA reads TGTGCCAGCAGTGGGACTAGCGGGAGGGGAAGCTCCTACAATGAGCAGTTCTTC. Together with reference TRBV5-4 and TRBJ2-1, the CDR3 gives the full variable domain: ETGVTQSPTHLIKTRGQQVTLRCSSQSGHNTVSWYQQALGQGPQFIFQYYREEENGRGNFPPRFSGLQFPNYSSELNVNALELDDSALYLCASSGTSGRGSSYNEQFFGPGTRLTVL.